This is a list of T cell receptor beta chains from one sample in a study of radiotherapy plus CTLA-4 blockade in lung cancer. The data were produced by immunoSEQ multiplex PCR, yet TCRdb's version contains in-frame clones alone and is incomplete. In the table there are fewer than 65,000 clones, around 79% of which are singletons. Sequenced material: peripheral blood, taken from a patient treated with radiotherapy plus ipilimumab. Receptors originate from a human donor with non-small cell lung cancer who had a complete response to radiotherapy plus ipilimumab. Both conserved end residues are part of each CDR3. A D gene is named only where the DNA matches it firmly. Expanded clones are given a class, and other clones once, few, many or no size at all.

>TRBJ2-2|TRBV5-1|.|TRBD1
CASSLGQGAGELFF
TGCGCCAGCAGCTTGGGGCAGGGGGCCGGGGAGCTGTTTTTT
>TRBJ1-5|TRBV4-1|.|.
CASSQDGQPQHF
TGCGCCAGCAGCCAAGACGGGCAGCCCCAGCATTTT
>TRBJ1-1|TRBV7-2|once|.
CASSKQGNTEAFF
TGTGCCAGCAGCAAGCAGGGGAACACTGAAGCTTTCTTT
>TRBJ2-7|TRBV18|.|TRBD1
CASSPRTGSSYEQYF
TGTGCCAGCTCACCTCGGACAGGCAGCTCCTACGAGCAGTACTTC
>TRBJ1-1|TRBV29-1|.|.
CSVEQGNTEAFF
TGCAGCGTCGAGCAGGGGAACACTGAAGCTTTCTTT
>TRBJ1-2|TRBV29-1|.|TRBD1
CSVVQGDGYTF
TGCAGCGTTGTACAGGGGGATGGCTACACCTTC
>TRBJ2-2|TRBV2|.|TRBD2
CASRGVSGRAVGELFF
TGTGCCAGCAGGGGGGTTAGCGGGAGGGCCGTCGGGGAGCTGTTTTTT
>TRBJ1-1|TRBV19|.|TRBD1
CASRWTGDTEAFF
TGTGCCAGTAGGTGGACAGGGGATACTGAAGCTTTCTTT
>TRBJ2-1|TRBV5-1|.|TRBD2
CASSHSGRSGLGGSNEQFF
TGCGCCAGCAGCCACAGCGGGAGAAGCGGTCTGGGGGGTTCCAATGAGCAGTTCTTC
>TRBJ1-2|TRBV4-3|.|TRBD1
CASSQALTGVGVNYGYTF
TGCGCCAGCAGCCAAGCTCTAACAGGGGTAGGAGTTAACTATGGCTACACCTTC
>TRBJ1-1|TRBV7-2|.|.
CASSKPSGGTEAFF
TGTGCCAGCAGCAAGCCGTCCGGGGGCACTGAAGCTTTCTTT
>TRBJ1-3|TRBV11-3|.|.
CATSRGSGNTIYF
TGTGCCACGAGCAGGGGCTCTGGAAACACCATATATTTT
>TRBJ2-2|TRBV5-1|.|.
CASSLRGRADTGELFF
TGCGCCAGCAGCTTAAGGGGCAGGGCGGACACCGGGGAGCTGTTTTTT
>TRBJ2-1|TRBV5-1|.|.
CASSFNGGSYNEQFF
TGCGCCAGCAGCTTCAACGGAGGCTCCTACAATGAGCAGTTCTTC
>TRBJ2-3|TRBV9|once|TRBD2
CASSLTSGQSTDTQYF
TGTGCCAGCAGCCTGACTAGCGGTCAGAGCACAGATACGCAGTATTTT
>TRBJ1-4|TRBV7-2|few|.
CASSLDRNGKLFF
TGTGCCAGCAGCTTAGATAGAAATGGAAAACTGTTTTTT
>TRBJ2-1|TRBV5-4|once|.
CASSLQGFDRNEQFF
TGTGCCAGCAGCTTACAGGGTTTCGATAGGAATGAGCAGTTCTTC
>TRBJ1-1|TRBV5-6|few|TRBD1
CASSRQGAATEAFF
TGTGCCAGCAGCCGACAGGGGGCAGCCACTGAAGCTTTCTTT
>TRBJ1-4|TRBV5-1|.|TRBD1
CASSLETGGNEKLFF
TGCGCCAGCAGCTTGGAGACAGGGGGGAATGAAAAACTGTTTTTT
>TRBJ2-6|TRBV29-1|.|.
CSVDSGSGANVLTF
TGCAGCGTTGATTCCGGCTCTGGGGCCAACGTCCTGACTTTC
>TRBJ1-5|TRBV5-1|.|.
CASSLGTSYSNQPQHF
TGCGCCAGCAGCTTGGGGACATCTTATAGCAATCAGCCCCAGCATTTT
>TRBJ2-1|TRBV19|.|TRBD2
CASIGTTLGDEQFF
TGTGCCAGTATTGGGACTACCCTGGGGGATGAGCAGTTCTTC
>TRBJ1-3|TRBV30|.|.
CAWSTQGPLMSGNTIYF
TGTGCCTGGAGTACCCAGGGTCCCTTGATGTCTGGAAACACCATATATTTT
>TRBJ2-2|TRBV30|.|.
CAWSGKGTQSGELFF
TGTGCCTGGAGTGGAAAGGGGACACAATCCGGGGAGCTGTTTTTT
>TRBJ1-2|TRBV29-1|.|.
CSVDGKGGYTF
TGCAGCGTTGATGGCAAGGGGGGCTACACCTTC
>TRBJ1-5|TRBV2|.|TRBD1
CASRKTGSNQPQHF
TGTGCCAGCAGGAAGACAGGGAGCAATCAGCCCCAGCATTTT
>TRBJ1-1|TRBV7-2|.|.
CASSLSGRATEAFF
TGTGCCAGCAGCTTATCCGGCAGGGCAACTGAAGCTTTCTTT
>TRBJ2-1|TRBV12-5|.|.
CASGPRGAEDEQFF
TGTGCTAGTGGTCCCCGCGGGGCGGAGGATGAGCAGTTCTTC
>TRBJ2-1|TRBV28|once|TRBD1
CASSPGTGSRNEQFF
TGTGCCAGCAGTCCCGGGACAGGCTCCCGAAATGAGCAGTTCTTC
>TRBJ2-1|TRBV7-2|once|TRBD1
CASSLVGRDRGYGNEQFF
TGTGCCAGCAGCTTAGTCGGCAGGGACAGGGGATATGGCAATGAGCAGTTCTTC
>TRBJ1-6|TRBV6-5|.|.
CASSYSDSGKSPLHF
TGTGCCAGCAGTTACAGCGACAGTGGGAAGTCACCCCTCCACTTT
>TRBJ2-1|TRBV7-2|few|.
CASSLDREAYNEQFF
TGTGCCAGCAGCCTCGACAGGGAGGCCTACAATGAGCAGTTCTTC
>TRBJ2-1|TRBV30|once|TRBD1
CASGQINYNEQFF
TGTGCCTCGGGACAGATAAACTACAATGAGCAGTTCTTC
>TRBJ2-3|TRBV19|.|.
CASSAQQGTQYF
TGTGCCAGTAGTGCACAGCAGGGAACGCAGTATTTT
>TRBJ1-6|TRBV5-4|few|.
CASSLEGYIRGSPLHF
TGTGCCAGCAGCTTGGAGGGGTATATAAGAGGTTCACCCCTCCACTTT
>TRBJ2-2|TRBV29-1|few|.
CSVTLRGELFF
TGCAGCGTTACCCTCCGGGGGGAGCTGTTTTTT
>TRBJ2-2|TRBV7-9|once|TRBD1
CASSLGTGLIGELFF
TGTGCCAGCAGCTTAGGGACAGGGCTTATCGGGGAGCTGTTTTTT
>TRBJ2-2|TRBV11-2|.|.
CASSQTSYGELFF
TGTGCCAGCAGTCAAACTAGCTATGGGGAGCTGTTTTTT
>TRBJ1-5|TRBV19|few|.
CASRAQINQPQHF
TGTGCCAGTAGGGCACAGATCAATCAGCCCCAGCATTTT
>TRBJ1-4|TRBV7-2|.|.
CASSSPPRVELFF
TGTGCCAGCAGCTCCCCTCCCAGGGTGGAACTGTTTTTT
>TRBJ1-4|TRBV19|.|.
CASSRSQDEKLFF
TGTGCCAGTAGCCGGTCCCAGGATGAAAAACTGTTTTTT
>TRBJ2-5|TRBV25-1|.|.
CASSDTGQEQETQYF
TGTGCCAGCAGTGACACAGGACAAGAACAAGAGACCCAGTACTTC
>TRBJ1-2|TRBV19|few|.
CASSREKLDGYTF
TGTGCCAGTAGTAGGGAGAAGCTAGATGGCTACACCTTC
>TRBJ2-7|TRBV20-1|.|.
CSAPDSYEQYF
TGCAGTGCCCCGGACAGTTACGAGCAGTACTTC
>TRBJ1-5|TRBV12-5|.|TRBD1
CASGLTSRTGGVAGNQPQHF
TGTGCTAGTGGTTTGACCAGTAGGACAGGGGGCGTCGCGGGCAATCAGCCCCAGCATTTT
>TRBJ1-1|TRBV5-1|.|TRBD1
CASSLSTGKNTEAFF
TGCGCCAGCAGCTTATCGACAGGGAAGAACACTGAAGCTTTCTTT
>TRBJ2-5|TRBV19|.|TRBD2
CASSGMTSGQETQYF
TGTGCCAGTAGTGGGATGACTAGCGGGCAAGAGACCCAGTACTTC
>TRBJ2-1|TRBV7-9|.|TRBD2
CASSPLVAGVSYNEQFF
TGTGCCAGCAGCCCCTTAGTAGCGGGAGTATCTTACAATGAGCAGTTCTTC
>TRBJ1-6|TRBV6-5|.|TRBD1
CASSRQGYDSPLHF
TGTGCCAGCAGTCGACAGGGCTACGATTCACCCCTCCACTTT